This paragraph reports one T cell receptor (beta chain). Its antigen is unknown. The CDR3 sequence is 15 residues long. V lost 3 bases and J 3 bases, leaving 16 bases between the germline ends. Germline CDR1 reads SGDLS; CDR2 reads YYNGEE. There were only healthy Caucasians among the donors. The sample is drawn from a study of identical twins. General study points: Memory repertoires lacked the insertion deficit that abundant cord blood beta clonotypes showed.

Via MiXCR, TCRdb re-called the 5' RACE reads, giving one row per CDR3 protein. The sample has 600,000 to 800,000 distinct CDR3 sequences, 21% seen once. The same data also went into a second study, on T cells expressing NK-cell markers. That study reports: Several experiments confined sorting to alpha-beta TCR T cells with an anti-gamma-delta TCR antibody. These same clonotypes (in several donors) also led the CD3+CD56-NKG2C+ fraction.

The receptor's source is a woman aged 18-29 years in good health. Sequenced: PBMCs. The chain couples TRBV9 to TRBJ2-7; the D gene could be TRBD1 or TRBD2 (6 bases each). The CDR3 DNA follows: TGTGCCAGCAGCGCTTCCCCGGGGGCAGGCTACGAGCAGTACTTC. Its translation: CASSASPGAGYEQYF.